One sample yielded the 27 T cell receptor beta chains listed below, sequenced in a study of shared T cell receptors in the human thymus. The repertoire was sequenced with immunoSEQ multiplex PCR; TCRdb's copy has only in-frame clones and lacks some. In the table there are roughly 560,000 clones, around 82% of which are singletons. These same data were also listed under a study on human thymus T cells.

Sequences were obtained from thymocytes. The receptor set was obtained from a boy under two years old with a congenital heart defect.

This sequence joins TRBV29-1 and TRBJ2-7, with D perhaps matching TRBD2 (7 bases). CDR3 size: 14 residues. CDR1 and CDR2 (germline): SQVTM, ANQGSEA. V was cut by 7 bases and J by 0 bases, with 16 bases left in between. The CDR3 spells CSAGLGGGSYEQYF. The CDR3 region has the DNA TGCAGCGCCGGCTTAGGGGGGGGCTCCTACGAGCAGTACTTC.

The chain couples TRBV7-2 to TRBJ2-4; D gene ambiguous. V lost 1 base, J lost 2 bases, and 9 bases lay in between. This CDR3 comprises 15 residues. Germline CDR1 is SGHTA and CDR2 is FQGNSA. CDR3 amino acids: CASSLVQAPKNIQYF. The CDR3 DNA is TGTGCCAGCAGCTTAGTCCAGGCTCCCAAAAACATTCAGTACTTC.

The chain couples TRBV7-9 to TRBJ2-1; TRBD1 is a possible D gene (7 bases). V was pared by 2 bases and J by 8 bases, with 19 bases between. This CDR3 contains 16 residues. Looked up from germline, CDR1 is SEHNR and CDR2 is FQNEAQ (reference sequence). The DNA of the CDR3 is TGTGCCAGCAGCTTAACCCGACAGGGCACGGGGGATGAGCAGTTCTTC. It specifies CASSLTRQGTGDEQFF.

The CDR3 here is CASRSKWGAGANVLTF. CDR3 DNA sequence: TGTGCCAGCAGGTCTAAGTGGGGGGCTGGGGCCAACGTCCTGACTTTC. The rearrangement links TRBV27 to TRBJ2-6; D is possibly TRBD2 (6 bases). CDR3 length equals 16 residues. Germline CDR1 and CDR2: MNHEY and SMNVEV (reference sequence). V was cut by 6 bases and J by 2 bases, with 14 bases left in between.

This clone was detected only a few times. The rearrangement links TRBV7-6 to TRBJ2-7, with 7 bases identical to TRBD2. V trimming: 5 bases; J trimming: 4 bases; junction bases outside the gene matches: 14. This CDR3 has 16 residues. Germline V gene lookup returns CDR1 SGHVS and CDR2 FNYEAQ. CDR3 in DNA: TGTGCCAGCAGCCCCCGGGGAGGCGGGAGATGGTACGAGCAGTACTTC. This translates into CASSPRGGGRWYEQYF.

The DNA of the CDR3 is TGTGCCAGCAGCCTTTTGACAGGGGCGCAGGACACTGAAGCTTTCTTT. It is translated as CASSLLTGAQDTEAFF. The V and J genes are TRBV6-6 and TRBJ1-1, with 8 bases that match TRBD1. CDR3 length: 16 amino acids. Germline CDR1 MNHNY, CDR2 SVGAGI (reference sequence). J gave up 3 bases and V 6 bases, and 12 bases lay outside the gene matches.

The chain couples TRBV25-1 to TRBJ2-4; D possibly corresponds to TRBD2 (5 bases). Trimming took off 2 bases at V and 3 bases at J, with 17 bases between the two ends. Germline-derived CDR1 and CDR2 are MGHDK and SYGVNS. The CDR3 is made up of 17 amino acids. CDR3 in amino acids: CASSEAGVPEGKNIQYF. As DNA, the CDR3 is TGTGCCAGCAGTGAAGCCGGCGTGCCTGAGGGCAAAAACATTCAGTACTTC.

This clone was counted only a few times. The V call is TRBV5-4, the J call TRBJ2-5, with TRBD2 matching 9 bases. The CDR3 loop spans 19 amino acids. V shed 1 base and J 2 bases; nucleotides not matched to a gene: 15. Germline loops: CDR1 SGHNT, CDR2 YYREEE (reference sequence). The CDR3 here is CASSLFRGSASGMQETQYF. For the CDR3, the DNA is TGTGCCAGCAGCTTGTTCAGGGGGTCGGCTAGCGGGATGCAAGAGACCCAGTACTTC.

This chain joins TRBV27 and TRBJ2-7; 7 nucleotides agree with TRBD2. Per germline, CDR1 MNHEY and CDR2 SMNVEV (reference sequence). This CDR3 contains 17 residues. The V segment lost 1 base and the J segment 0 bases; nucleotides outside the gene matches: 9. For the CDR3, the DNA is TGTGCCAGCAGTTTATTCGGATGGGGAGGGAACTCCTACGAGCAGTACTTC. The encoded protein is CASSLFGWGGNSYEQYF.

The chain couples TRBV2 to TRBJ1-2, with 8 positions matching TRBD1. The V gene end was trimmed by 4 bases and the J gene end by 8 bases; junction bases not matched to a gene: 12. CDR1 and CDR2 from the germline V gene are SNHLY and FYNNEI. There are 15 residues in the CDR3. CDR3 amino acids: CASSGGSDRVHGYTF. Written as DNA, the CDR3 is TGTGCCAGCAGTGGGGGATCGGACAGGGTCCACGGCTACACCTTC.

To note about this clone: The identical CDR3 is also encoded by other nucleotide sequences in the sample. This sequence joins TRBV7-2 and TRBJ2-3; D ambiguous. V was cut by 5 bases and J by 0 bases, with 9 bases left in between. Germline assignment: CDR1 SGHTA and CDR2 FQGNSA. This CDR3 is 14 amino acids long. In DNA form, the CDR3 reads TGTGCCAGCAGCCTCACCGGGAGCACAGATACGCAGTATTTT. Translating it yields CASSLTGSTDTQYF.

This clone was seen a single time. The CDR3 DNA reads TGTGCCATCAAAGGCGGTCTAGCGGGAGAGGACGAGCAGTACTTC. This gives the protein CAIKGGLAGEDEQYF. The chain links TRBV10-3 to TRBJ2-7, with 10 bases fitting TRBD2. The CDR3 has 15 amino acids. The V segment lost 7 bases and the J segment 5 bases; nucleotides outside the gene matches: 11. Germline CDR1 ENHRY, CDR2 SYGVKD.

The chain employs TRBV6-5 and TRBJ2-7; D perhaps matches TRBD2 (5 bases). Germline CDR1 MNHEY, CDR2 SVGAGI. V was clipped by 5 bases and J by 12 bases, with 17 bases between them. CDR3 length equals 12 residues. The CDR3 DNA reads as TGTGCCAGCAGTGAAAGTAGTAGGAGGTGGTACTTC. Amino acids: CASSESSRRWYF.

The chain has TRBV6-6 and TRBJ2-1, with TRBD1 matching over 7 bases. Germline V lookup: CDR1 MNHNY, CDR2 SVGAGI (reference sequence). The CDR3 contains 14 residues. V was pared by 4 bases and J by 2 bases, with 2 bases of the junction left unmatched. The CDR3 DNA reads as TGTGCCAGCAGTTCTAGGGGGCCCTACAATGAGCAGTTCTTC. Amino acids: CASSSRGPYNEQFF.

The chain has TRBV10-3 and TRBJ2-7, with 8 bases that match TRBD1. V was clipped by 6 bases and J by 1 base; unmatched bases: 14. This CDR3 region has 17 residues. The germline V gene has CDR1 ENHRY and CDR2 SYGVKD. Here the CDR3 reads CAIRTYGRQGASYEQYF. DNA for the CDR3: TGTGCCATCAGAACCTACGGTCGGCAGGGGGCTTCCTACGAGCAGTACTTC.

The CDR3 bases are TGTGCCACCAGCAGAGTGACGGGGAGCTCCTACGAGCAGTACTTC. Translated, it gives CATSRVTGSSYEQYF. The chain combines TRBV15 with TRBJ2-7; possibly TRBD2 for D (5 bases). Germline values: CDR1 LNHNV, CDR2 YYDKDF (reference sequence). This CDR3 region has 15 residues. V lost 1 base to trimming and J lost 0 bases, with 10 bases between them.

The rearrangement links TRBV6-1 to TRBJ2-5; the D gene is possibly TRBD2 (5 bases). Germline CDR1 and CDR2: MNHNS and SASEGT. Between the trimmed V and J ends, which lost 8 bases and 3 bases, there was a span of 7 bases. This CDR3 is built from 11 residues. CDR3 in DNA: TGTGCCAGCGGAGCGGAAGAGACCCAGTACTTC. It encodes CASGAEETQYF.

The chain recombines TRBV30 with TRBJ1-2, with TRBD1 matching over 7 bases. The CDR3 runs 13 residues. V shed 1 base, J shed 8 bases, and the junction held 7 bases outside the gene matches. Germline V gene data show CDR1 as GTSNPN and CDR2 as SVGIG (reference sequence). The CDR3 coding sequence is TGTGCCTGGAGTGGGGAACAGGGGTCCGGCTACACCTTC. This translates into CAWSGEQGSGYTF.

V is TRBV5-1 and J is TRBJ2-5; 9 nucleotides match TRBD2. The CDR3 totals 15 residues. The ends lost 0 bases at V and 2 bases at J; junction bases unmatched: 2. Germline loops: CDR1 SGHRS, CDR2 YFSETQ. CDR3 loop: CASSLEREAQETQYF. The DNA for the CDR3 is TGCGCCAGCAGCTTGGAGCGGGAGGCACAAGAGACCCAGTACTTC.

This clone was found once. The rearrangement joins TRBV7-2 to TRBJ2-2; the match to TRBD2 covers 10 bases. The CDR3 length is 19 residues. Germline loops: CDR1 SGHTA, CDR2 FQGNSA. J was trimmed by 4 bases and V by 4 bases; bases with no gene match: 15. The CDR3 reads CASSSSWLAGVRITGELFF. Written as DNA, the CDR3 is TGTGCCAGCAGCTCCTCTTGGCTAGCGGGAGTTCGTATCACCGGGGAGCTGTTTTTT.

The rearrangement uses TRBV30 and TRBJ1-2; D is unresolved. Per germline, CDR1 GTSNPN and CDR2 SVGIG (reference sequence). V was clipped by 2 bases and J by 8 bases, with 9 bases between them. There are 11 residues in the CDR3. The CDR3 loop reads CAWSWPRGYTF. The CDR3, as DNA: TGTGCCTGGAGTTGGCCGAGGGGCTACACCTTC. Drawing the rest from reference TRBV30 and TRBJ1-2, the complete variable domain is SQTIHQWPATLVQPVGSPLSLECTVEGTSNPNLYWYRQAAGRGLQLLFYSVGIGQISSEVPQNLSASRPQDRQFILSSKKLLLSDSGFYLCAWSWPRGYTFGSGTRLTVV.

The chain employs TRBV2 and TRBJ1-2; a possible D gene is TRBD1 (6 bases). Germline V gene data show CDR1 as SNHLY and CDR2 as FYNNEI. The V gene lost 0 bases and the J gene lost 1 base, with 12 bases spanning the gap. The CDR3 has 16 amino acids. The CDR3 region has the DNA TGTGCCAGCAGTGAAGCGAGCAGGGGCATTAACTATGGCTACACCTTC. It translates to CASSEASRGINYGYTF.

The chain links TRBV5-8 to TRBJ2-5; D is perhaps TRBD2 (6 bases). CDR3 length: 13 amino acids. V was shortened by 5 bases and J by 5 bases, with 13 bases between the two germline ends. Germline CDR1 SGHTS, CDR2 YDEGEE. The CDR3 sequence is CASRAGTSETQYF. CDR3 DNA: TGTGCCAGCAGGGCGGGGACTTCCGAGACCCAGTACTTC.

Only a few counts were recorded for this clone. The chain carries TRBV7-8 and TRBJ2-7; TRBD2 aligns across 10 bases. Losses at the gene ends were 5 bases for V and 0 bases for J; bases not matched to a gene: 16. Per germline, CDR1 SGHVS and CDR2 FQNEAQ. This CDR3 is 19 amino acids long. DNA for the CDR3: TGTGCCAGCAGCCCCGGTTGTCTAGCGGGAGAGATAAGCTCCTACGAGCAGTACTTC. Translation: CASSPGCLAGEISSYEQYF.

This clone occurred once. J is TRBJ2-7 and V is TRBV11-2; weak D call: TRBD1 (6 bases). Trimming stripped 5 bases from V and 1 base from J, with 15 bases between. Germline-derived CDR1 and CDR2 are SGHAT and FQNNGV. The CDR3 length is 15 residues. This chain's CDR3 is CASSPQGFGSYEQYF. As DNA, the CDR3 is TGTGCCAGCAGCCCTCAGGGGTTTGGGTCCTACGAGCAGTACTTC.

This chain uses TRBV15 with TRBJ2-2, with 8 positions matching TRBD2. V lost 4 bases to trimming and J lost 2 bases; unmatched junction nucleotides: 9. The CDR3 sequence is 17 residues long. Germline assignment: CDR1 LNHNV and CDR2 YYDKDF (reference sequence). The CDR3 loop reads CATSTRVAGTNTGELFF. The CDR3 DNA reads TGTGCCACCAGCACGAGGGTAGCGGGAACCAACACCGGGGAGCTGTTTTTT.

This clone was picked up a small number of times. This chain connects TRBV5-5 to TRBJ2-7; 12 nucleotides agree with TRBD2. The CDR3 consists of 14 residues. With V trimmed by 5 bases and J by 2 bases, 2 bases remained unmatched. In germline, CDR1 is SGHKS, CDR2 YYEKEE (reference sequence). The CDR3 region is CASSSSGRAYEQYF. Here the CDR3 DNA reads TGTGCCAGCAGTTCTAGCGGGAGGGCCTACGAGCAGTACTTC.